The rows below give T cell receptor beta chains drawn from one sample of a study of T cell changes during pregnancy in multiple sclerosis. Using immunoSEQ multiplex PCR, the repertoire was profiled, and TCRdb retains in-frame clones only, with some absent. The sample has about 110,000 clones; roughly 92% are singletons. This specimen was peripheral blood, taken after pregnancy. The receptors originated from a female donor with multiple sclerosis, enrolled in a pregnancy study. Each CDR3 is given with its conserved first and last residue. A D gene is named only where the DNA matches it firmly. Clone size is given for some rows only: seen once, a few or many times, or a class if the clone is expanded.

TRBD1	.	TRBJ2-7	TRBV11-3	TGTGCCAGCAGCATCGGGACAGGGCCCTACGAGCAGTACTTC	CASSIGTGPYEQYF
TRBD1	.	TRBJ2-2	TRBV15	TGTGCCACCAGCAGAGGCCCGAGACAGGGTACCGGGGAGCTGTTTTTT	CATSRGPRQGTGELFF
.	once	TRBJ1-1	TRBV7-9	TGTGCCAGCAGCTTAGGTCCCCAGACTAACACTGAAGCTTTCTTT	CASSLGPQTNTEAFF
.	.	TRBJ1-5	TRBV2	TGTGCCAGCAGTGACGGGTCGGTTAGCAATCAGCCCCAGCATTTT	CASSDGSVSNQPQHF
.	.	TRBJ2-7	TRBV5-1	TGCGCCAGCAGCTGGGAGAGCTCCTACGAGCAGTACTTC	CASSWESSYEQYF
TRBD1	once	TRBJ1-1	TRBV5-1	TGCGCCAGCAGCTTGATCGCAGGGGGCCCGGCTGAAGCTTTCTTT	CASSLIAGGPAEAFF
TRBD2	.	TRBJ2-5	TRBV6-5	TGTGCCAGCAGTTACTCGCGCGGGAGGACCCAAGAGACCCAGTACTTC	CASSYSRGRTQETQYF
TRBD1	.	TRBJ2-7	TRBV25-1	TGTGCCAGCAGTGATTGGGCAGGGGGTTACGAGCAGTACTTC	CASSDWAGGYEQYF
.	.	TRBJ2-7	TRBV7-9	TGTGCCAGCGGCGAGGTATTAGGCGAGCAGTACTTC	CASGEVLGEQYF
TRBD1	.	TRBJ1-6	TRBV5-1	TGCGCCAGCAGCCCTGGACAGGCGCCCTCCTATAATTCACCCCTCCACTTT	CASSPGQAPSYNSPLHF
TRBD1	.	TRBJ1-1	TRBV6-4	TGTGCCAGCAGTGACCCAGACAGGGGCCGAACGTACACTGAAGCTTTCTTT	CASSDPDRGRTYTEAFF
TRBD2	.	TRBJ2-5	TRBV9	TGTGCCAGCAGCGTTGGGACTAGCGGGGCGGCGGGGGAGACCCAGTACTTC	CASSVGTSGAAGETQYF
.	.	TRBJ1-1	TRBV19	TGTGCCAGTAAAGACAGCGTGAACACTGAAGCTTTCTTT	CASKDSVNTEAFF
.	.	TRBJ1-1	TRBV7-9	TGTGCCAGCAGCTTAGAGAGGCAAATGAACACTGAAGCTTTCTTT	CASSLERQMNTEAFF
TRBD2	.	TRBJ2-1	TRBV2	TGTGCCAGCAGTGAAGCGCTGGGGACTAGCGGGGGGCACGACAATGAGCAGTTCTTC	CASSEALGTSGGHDNEQFF
TRBD2	.	TRBJ2-2	TRBV5-4	TGTGCCAGCAGCGGGGGGGGAGGAACCGGGGAGCTGTTTTTT	CASSGGGGTGELFF
TRBD1	.	TRBJ2-1	TRBV18	TGTGCCAGCTCACCTCTGGACAGGGGAGCTAGCAATGAGCAGTTCTTC	CASSPLDRGASNEQFF
.	.	TRBJ1-4	TRBV29-1	TGCAGCGCTAGGACTCTTCTTGCAACTAATGAAAAACTGTTTTTT	CSARTLLATNEKLFF
.	.	TRBJ2-5	TRBV5-6	TGTGCCAGCAGCTTTACGGGAAGGGAGACCCAGTACTTC	CASSFTGRETQYF
TRBD1	.	TRBJ2-5	TRBV19	TGTGCCAGTAGTTCAACGACAGGGAGTAGGGAGACCCAGTACTTC	CASSSTTGSRETQYF
TRBD2	.	TRBJ2-7	TRBV7-2	TGTGCCAGCAGCTTAGCGGCTAGAGTGGGGGGGGGTTACGAGCAGTACTTC	CASSLAARVGGGYEQYF
TRBD1	.	TRBJ2-1	TRBV20-1	TGCAGTGGGACAGGGGTGAATGAGCAGTTCTTC	CSGTGVNEQFF
.	.	TRBJ1-2	TRBV27	TGTGCCAGCAGTTTACGTCCAGGATCTTCCTATGGCTACACCTTC	CASSLRPGSSYGYTF
TRBD1	.	TRBJ2-5	TRBV19	TGTGCCAGTAGTACGGGGACAGGAGAGACCCAGTACTTC	CASSTGTGETQYF
TRBD2	.	TRBJ2-5	TRBV6-5	TGTGCCAGCAGCCTTGGTAGCGGGGGACAAGAGACCCAGTACTTC	CASSLGSGGQETQYF
.	.	TRBJ2-3	TRBV11-2	TGTGCCAGCAGCTTAGGTAGGGCGGGGGCCCTCAGAGATACGCAGTATTTT	CASSLGRAGALRDTQYF
TRBD1	.	TRBJ2-3	TRBV5-6	TGTGCCAGCAGCTTTAGACAGGGCGGGTCAATGGCAGATACGCAGTATTTT	CASSFRQGGSMADTQYF
.	.	TRBJ1-3	TRBV9	TGTGCCAGCAGCGCCGACAATTTTGGTGGAAACACCATATATTTT	CASSADNFGGNTIYF
.	once	TRBJ1-3	TRBV20-1	TGCAGTGGACAGGATGGAAACACCATATATTTT	CSGQDGNTIYF
TRBD1	.	TRBJ1-5	TRBV6-5	TGTGCCAGCAGATCGACAGGGTATAGCAATCAGCCCCAGCATTTT	CASRSTGYSNQPQHF
TRBD1	.	TRBJ1-5	TRBV6-1	TGTGCCAGCATTCAAGGGATGGGACAGACGGCTATTGGGCATTTT	CASIQGMGQTAIGHF
.	few	TRBJ2-1	TRBV27	TGTGCCAGCAGTTTCAGGAATGAGCAGTTCTTC	CASSFRNEQFF
TRBD1	once	TRBJ2-3	TRBV5-1	TGCGCCAGCAGCTTAGAGTACAGGGGAACAGATACGCAGTATTTT	CASSLEYRGTDTQYF
TRBD2	.	TRBJ2-3	TRBV13	TGTGCCAGCAGCCCAGAACAGGGACTAGCGGGGGGCCTGGGCACAGATACGCAGTATTTT	CASSPEQGLAGGLGTDTQYF
.	.	TRBJ2-7	TRBV4-2	TGTGCCAGCAGCCAAGATGGGCCTGGGGGCACCTACGAGCAGTACTTC	CASSQDGPGGTYEQYF
TRBD1	.	TRBJ1-4	TRBV6-1	TGTGCCAGCAGTGAAGCGCTTCGGGACAGGTTTTTT	CASSEALRDRFF
TRBD1	.	TRBJ1-1	TRBV6-1	TGTGCCAGCAGGACAGGGGGCTCGAACACTGAAGCTTTCTTT	CASRTGGSNTEAFF
.	.	TRBJ2-2	TRBV20-1	TGCAGTGCTAGAGTGAGCGGGGAGCTGTTTTTT	CSARVSGELFF
.	.	TRBJ2-3	TRBV7-8	TGTGCCAGCAGCAACCTCATGACTGGCACAGATACGCAGTATTTT	CASSNLMTGTDTQYF